This TCR beta chain was sequenced for a study of OX40 agonist ivuxolimab in advanced cancers. As for the study more broadly: Ivuxolimab, which targeted the costimulatory receptor OX40 (CD134), was an agonistic, fully human IgG2 monoclonal antibody. Intravenous ivuxolimab was administered to patients every 2 weeks at six dose levels: 0.01, 0.1, 0.3, 1.5, 3 and 10 mg/kg. Among the approximately 50 dose-escalation patients, about 19 had hepatocellular carcinoma, around 15 melanoma, 9 renal cell carcinoma and 9 head and neck cancer. A male proportion of around 83% and a mean age of approximately 58 years, ranging from 23 to 79, were recorded for the dose-escalation cohort. Prior anti-PD-1, anti-PD-L1 or anti-CTLA-4 therapy was permitted, and checkpoint inhibitors had been received by roughly two fifths of dose-escalation patients. Partial responses occurred in three dose-escalation patients, of whom one had hepatocellular carcinoma and two had cutaneous melanoma. Peripheral TCRbeta sequencing aimed to test whether ivuxolimab altered TCR sequence diversity and caused clonal T-cell expansion. The paper describes the monotherapy dose-escalation part (N = 52 patients) of the phase I trial of ivuxolimab. What the work shows at the level of the full study, not this receptor alone: Clonal expansion of both CD4+ and CD8+ blood T cells was observed from baseline to week 6 at doses 0.1 to 3.0 mg/kg. Partial responders in the 0.1-3.0 mg/kg groups had among the lowest normalized peripheral clonal expansion, especially among CD8+ T cells. After ivuxolimab, more expanded clones were found on average in CD8+ T cells than in CD4+ T cells. Low levels of normalized T-cell clonal expansion were also seen in some patients who did not respond. Antigen specificity was not determined for the clonally expanded peripheral T cells.

This clone was counted once. It lacks a known antigen. Per-nucleotide qualities are absent, and no much larger clonotype sits a single base away. Including the terminal cysteine and phenylalanine, the CDR3 comprises 13 residues. Only the CDR3 DNA is retained, 39 bases long and in frame from the first base. Trimming at the junction amounts to 5 bases on V and 4 bases on J, and the germline ends lie 11 bases apart. In the germline V gene, CDR1 corresponds to SGHAT and CDR2 to FQNNGV. To sequence the TCRbeta CDR3 region, genomic DNA was isolated from the sorted cells. TCRbeta CDR3 regions were sequenced using the immunoSEQ Assay. TCRdb mirrors the immuneACCESS table, restricted to in-frame sequences. Some clones are absent from its copies; in checked studies, under half trace to an unresolved V gene, and the reason for the others is unknown. In all, the sample holds tens of thousands of clones, and roughly 87% of those were seen once. The ten largest account for around 11% of the sample.

The trial excluded patients who had a history of autoimmune disease or were on systemic immunosuppression. Peripheral blood for TCR sequencing was collected from all dose cohorts at baseline, on cycle 4 day 1, and on cycle 7 day 1. Samples were obtained from an open-label, multicenter, first-in-human phase I dose-escalation trial of ivuxolimab. The trial enrolled adults with locally advanced or metastatic head and neck squamous cell, hepatocellular, melanoma or renal cell carcinoma. Before TCR sequencing, CD4+ and CD8+ T cells were separately sorted from peripheral blood. The source is an adult with an advanced solid tumor such as melanoma, head and neck, liver or kidney cancer. The V gene is TRBV11-2 and the J gene is TRBJ1-1, with the D gene not confidently named. The sequencing used CD4+ or CD8+ T cells sorted from blood, collected in a trial of the OX40 agonist ivuxolimab. The nucleotide sequence is TGTGCCAGCAGCCTCTCCCCGGGCACTGAAGCTTTCTTT. It translates as CASSLSPGTEAFF.